The source of this T cell receptor beta chain is a study of response to subunit inactivated influenza vaccine. Study results and limitations: Every seasonal influenza vaccination brings in few new T cells, the authors suggested.

TCRdb used MiXCR to reprocess the RT-PCR reads, holding one entry per CDR3 protein. Among 250,000 to 350,000 distinct CDR3 sequences listed, over 20% were seen once. Notes on this clonotype: Its antigen is unidentified.

The CDR3 spans 18 residues. V gave up 2 bases and J gave up 4 bases; unmatched junction bases: 12. Germline V gives CDR1 ENHRY, CDR2 SYGVKD. The source of this sequence is a man aged 50-75 years who received an inactivated influenza vaccine. The V call is TRBV10-3, the J call TRBJ1-4; 8 bases agree with TRBD1. The specimen comprised PBMCs from blood, sampled roughly 20 months after vaccination. The CDR3 sequence: CAISEGQTGAASNEKLFF. In DNA, the CDR3 is TGTGCCATCAGTGAGGGCCAGACAGGGGCCGCCAGTAATGAAAAACTGTTTTTT.